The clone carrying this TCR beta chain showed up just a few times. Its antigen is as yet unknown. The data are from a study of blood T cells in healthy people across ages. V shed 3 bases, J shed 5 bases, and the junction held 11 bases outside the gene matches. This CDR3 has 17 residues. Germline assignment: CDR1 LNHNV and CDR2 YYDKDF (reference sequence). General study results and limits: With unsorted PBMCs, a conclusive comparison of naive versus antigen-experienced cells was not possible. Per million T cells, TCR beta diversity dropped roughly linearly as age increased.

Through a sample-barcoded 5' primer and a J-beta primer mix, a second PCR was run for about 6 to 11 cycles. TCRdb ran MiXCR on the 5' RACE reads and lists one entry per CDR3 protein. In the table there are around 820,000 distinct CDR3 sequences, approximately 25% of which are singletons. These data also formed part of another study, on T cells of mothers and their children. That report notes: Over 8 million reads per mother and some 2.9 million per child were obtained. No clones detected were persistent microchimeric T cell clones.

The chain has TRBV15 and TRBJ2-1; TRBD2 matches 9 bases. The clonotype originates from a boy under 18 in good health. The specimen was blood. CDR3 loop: CATSSDSGGHLNNEQFF. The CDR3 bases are TGTGCCACCAGCAGCGATAGCGGGGGACACCTCAACAATGAGCAGTTCTTC. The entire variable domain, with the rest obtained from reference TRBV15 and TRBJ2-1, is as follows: DAMVIQNPRYQVTQFGKPVTLSCSQTLNHNVMYWYQQKSSQAPKLLFHYYDKDFNNEADTPDNFQSRRPNTSFCFLDIRSPGLGDTAMYLCATSSDSGGHLNNEQFFGPGTRLTVL.